This T cell receptor (beta chain) was identified during a study of shared clonotypes between healthy human individuals (dated by TCRdb to about 2020). Some background on the complete study: Two women and three men aged 18 to 49 years were included in the cohort. For each donor, CD4 naive and CD4 memory were each run on three plates, CD8 naive on two plates, and CD8 memory on one plate. Blood TCR repertoires of roughly five healthy adults were deeply sequenced to estimate repertoire size and the extent of clonotype sharing between individuals. To increase sequencing depth and limit assay-specific biases, TCR repertoire library preparation and sequencing were carried out by different laboratories using diverse techniques. Leukapheresis yielded between about 0.85 and 9.5 billion PBMCs per donor. What the work shows at the level of the full study, not this receptor alone: Compared with non-shared clonotypes, clonotypes shared by all four sorted-subset donors had higher generation probabilities. Incomplete sequencing was indicated by rarefaction of sorted-subset datasets, despite the large sequencing depth. Sampling was limited to blood, and TCR repertoires in tissue likely differ from TCR repertoires in blood. Naive subsets generally had larger estimated clonotype richness than memory subsets. Because the study included a small number of donors, the genetic and exposure-history diversity represented was limited. Pairwise subsampling led to the expectation that sequencing depth would affect the degree of clonotype sharing among donors. Around 5.4% of naive CD4, 3.5% of naive CD8, about 2.5% of memory CD4, and less than 0.45% of memory CD8 clonotypes were shared across several donors.

Using the deep immunoSEQ assay, multiplex PCR amplified TCR CDR3 regions from genomic DNA. Extracted genomic DNA from each cell subset was spread evenly across all wells of several immunoSEQ 96-well plates, with each plate serving as a replicate. For sorted subsets, approximately 210 ng of genomic DNA, equivalent to 30,000 or so T cell genomes, went into each replicate PCR. Purified libraries were quantified with a Qubit 3.0 fluorometer, sized on a Bioanalyzer 2100, and re-quantified with the KAPA Library Quantification kit. Each immunoSEQ 96-well plate was sequenced on its own single-read 150-cycle Illumina NextSeq 550 flow cell. The paper's data handling went like this. The immunoSEQ output contained only junctional sequences without quality scores, so filtering could not match that applied to full-length reads. To assign V/J genes and CDR3, sequences were annotated against IMGT germline references using PyIR, a Python wrapper for IgBLAST v1.9. Reads with weak V/J assignments (E-value above 1e-6), missing CDR3, stop codons, out-of-frame junctions, or ambiguous translated residues were removed. V3J clonotypes were defined by identical inferred V gene, J gene, and CDR3 amino acid sequence. To compute the percentage overlap between repertoires, the number of shared unique clonotypes was divided by the size of the smaller repertoire. RTK rarefaction, the Chao1 estimator, and Recon v2.1 estimates of unobserved clonotypes were used to assess repertoire richness. OLGA was used to compute generation probabilities for all TCRbeta clonotypes that the gDNA method yielded from a few donors. Imported from immuneACCESS, the table was reduced by TCRdb to in-frame sequences with V and J called. These copies leave out some clones; in studies compared against another copy, an unresolved V gene accounts for under half, and the cause of the remainder is not known. That table gives V, J and clone size, and the DNA gave D and trimming. Recorded for this sample are hundreds of thousands of clones; 80% to 95% of them occurred a single time. In total, the top ten clones hold approximately 25% of the sample.

Regarding this clone: Its antigen is unknown. The sample holds no much larger clone one base away, and base qualities are not on file.

For the CD8 naive samples, CD45RO-negative cells were positively selected for CCR7, yielding a CD45RA+CCR7+ population from which TemRA cells were excluded. Donors were healthy HIV-negative adults with no recently reported acute infections or vaccinations. Only Caucasian adults living in Nashville, Tennessee, USA were represented among the donors. After blood collection by leukapheresis, PBMCs were isolated using Ficoll-Histopaque density gradient centrifugation and then cryopreserved in the vapor phase of liquid nitrogen. Analytical flow cytometry was used to check the purity and quantity of each magnetically sorted T cell population. Each sorted fraction had its genomic DNA isolated and then quantified by UV absorbance on a Nanodrop 2000c. The CDR3 goes from the cysteine to the phenylalanine over 15 residues. The retained sequence is limited to the CDR3, 45 bases, with the frame set at the first base. The germline V gene (reference sequence) provides CDR1 MNHEY and CDR2 SMNVEV. At the junction V is shortened by 4 bases and J by 5 bases; bases outside the gene matches: 7.

Sample: naive CD8+ T cells sorted from blood. The cell subset or site tag for this specimen amounts to: CD45RA+CCR7+. The receptor comes from a young man in good health. Recombination connected TRBV27 to TRBJ1-4, with 7 junctional bases fitting TRBD1. The nucleotide sequence reads TGTGCCAGCAGTTCTGGACAGGAACCAAATGAAAAACTGTTTTTT. This translates into CASSSGQEPNEKLFF.